This T cell receptor beta chain was sequenced in a study of T cell repertoires in cytomegalovirus infection. In the study overall: Recently identified HLA-C-restricted CMV epitopes were used, and well-studied HLA-B-restricted CMV epitopes were used as well. Whole-study results and caveats: In two of eight donors, the top clonotype was HLA-C-restricted CMV-specific.

TCRdb analysed the reads with MiXCR anew, one entry per CDR3 protein. The sample records 250,000 to 300,000 distinct CDR3 sequences, 22% being singletons. From germline, CDR1 is SGHAT and CDR2 FQNNGV. This CDR3 has 15 residues. Trimming removed 1 base at V and 0 bases at J, with 10 bases between. Note on this clonotype: What it binds is not known.

This clonotype was sampled from a human donor in good health (CMV status not recorded). Some clones in this sample may be carry-over from other donors' samples. The sample here was cultured PBMCs, taken from culture after CMV antigen stimulation. The chain is built from TRBV11-2 and TRBJ2-7; no clear D gene. CDR3 amino acids: CASSLGWYDSYEQYF. The CDR3 nucleotides read TGTGCCAGCAGCTTAGGGTGGTACGACTCCTACGAGCAGTACTTC. The complete variable domain, with remaining parts taken from reference TRBV11-2 and TRBJ2-7, reads EAGVAQSPRYKIIEKRQSVAFWCNPISGHATLYWYQQILGQGPKLLIQFQNNGVVDDSQLPKDRFSAERLKGVDSTLKIQPAKLEDSAVYLCASSLGWYDSYEQYFGPGTRLTVT.